The entry below gives a single T cell receptor beta chain sequence along with its context. Its antigen is unidentified. The data are from a study of monozygotic twins with cystic fibrosis. Study findings and constraints: Monozygotic CF twin pairs shared significantly more nucleotide-identical clonotypes than unrelated CF individuals did. In this small cohort, shared CDR3 numbers showed no association with age, concordance or disease severity.

This CDR3 has 14 residues. After removal of 5 bases from V and 2 bases from J, the junction contained 4 bases not matched to a gene. Per germline, CDR1 SGHTA and CDR2 FQGTGA. Method: immunoSEQ multiplex PCR; TCRdb's copy keeps in-frame clones and lacks some. The repertoire consists of 30,000 to 35,000 clones, with 96% occurring once and the leading ten covering about 0.17%. The sequenced material came from blood. This receptor was taken from a girl aged 2 to 10 with cystic fibrosis. The genes are TRBV7-3 and TRBJ1-2, with 8 bases matching TRBD1. CDR3 DNA: TGTGCCAGCAGCCAGGGGACAGGAAACTATGGCTACACCTTC. Translation gives CASSQGTGNYGYTF.